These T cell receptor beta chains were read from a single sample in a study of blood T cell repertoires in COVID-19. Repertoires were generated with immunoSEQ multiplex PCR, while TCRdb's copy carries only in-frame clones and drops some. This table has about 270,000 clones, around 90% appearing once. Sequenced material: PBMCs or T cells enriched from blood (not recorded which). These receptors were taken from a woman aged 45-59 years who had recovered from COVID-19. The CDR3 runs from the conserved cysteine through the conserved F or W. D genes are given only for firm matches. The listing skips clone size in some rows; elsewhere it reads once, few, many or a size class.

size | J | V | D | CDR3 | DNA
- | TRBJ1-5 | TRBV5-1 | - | CASSPQGRQPQHF | TGCGCCAGCAGCCCACAGGGACGACAGCCCCAGCATTTT
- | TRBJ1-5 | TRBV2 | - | CASSGVGARYQPQHF | TGTGCCAGCAGTGGAGTTGGGGCCCGATATCAGCCCCAGCATTTT
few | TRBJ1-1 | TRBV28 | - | CASSSPSGGDAEAFF | TGTGCCAGCAGTTCTCCGTCGGGGGGGGACGCTGAAGCTTTCTTT
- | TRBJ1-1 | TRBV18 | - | CASSPRSLNTEAFF | TGTGCCAGCTCACCTCGGAGTTTGAACACTGAAGCTTTCTTT
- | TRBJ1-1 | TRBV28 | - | CASSLSIMQSGSFF | TGTGCCAGCAGTTTATCGATCATGCAAAGTGGCTCTTTCTTT
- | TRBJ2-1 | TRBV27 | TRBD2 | CASSLYGSGSLYNEQFF | TGTGCCAGCAGTTTATACGGTAGCGGGAGCCTCTACAATGAGCAGTTCTTC
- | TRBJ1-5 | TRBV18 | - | CASSPLGDSNQPQHF | TGTGCCAGCTCACCATTAGGGGATAGCAATCAGCCCCAGCATTTT
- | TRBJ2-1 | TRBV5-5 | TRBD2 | CASSLGTSGYNEQFF | TGTGCCAGCAGCTTGGGGACTAGCGGCTACAATGAGCAGTTCTTC
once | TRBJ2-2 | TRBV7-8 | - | CASSQYTNTGELFF | TGTGCCAGCAGCCAATACACCAACACCGGGGAGCTGTTTTTT
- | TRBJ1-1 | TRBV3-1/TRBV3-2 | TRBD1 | CASNLRTGGITEAFF | TGTGCCAGCAACCTGAGGACAGGGGGCATCACTGAAGCTTTCTTT
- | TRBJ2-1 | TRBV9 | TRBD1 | CASSAQGAVNEQFF | TGTGCCAGCAGCGCACAGGGGGCCGTCAATGAGCAGTTCTTC
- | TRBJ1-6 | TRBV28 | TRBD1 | CASSLRGPMGSPLHF | TGTGCCAGCAGTCTAAGGGGGCCGATGGGTTCACCCCTCCACTTT
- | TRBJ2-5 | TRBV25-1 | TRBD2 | CASSEAGGRGRETQYF | TGTGCCAGCAGTGAAGCTGGCGGGAGGGGGAGAGAGACCCAGTACTTC
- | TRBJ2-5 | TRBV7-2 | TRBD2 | CASSLVFTSGSETQYF | TGTGCCAGCAGCTTAGTTTTCACTAGCGGGAGTGAGACCCAGTACTTC
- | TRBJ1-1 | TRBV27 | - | CASSLRPGNTEAFF | TGTGCCAGCAGTTTACGTCCGGGAAACACTGAAGCTTTCTTT
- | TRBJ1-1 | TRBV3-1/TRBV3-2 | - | CASSQTGWYTEAFF | TGTGCCAGCAGCCAAACAGGGTGGTACACTGAAGCTTTCTTT
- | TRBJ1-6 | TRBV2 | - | CASSKGGASYNSPLHF | TGTGCCAGCAGCAAAGGTGGGGCTTCCTATAATTCACCCCTCCACTTT
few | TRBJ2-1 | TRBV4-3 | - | CASSQDQVRGSYNEQFF | TGCGCCAGCAGCCAAGATCAAGTTCGGGGGAGCTACAATGAGCAGTTCTTC
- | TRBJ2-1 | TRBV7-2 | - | CASSGRDKGNEQFF | TGTGCCAGCAGCGGTAGGGACAAGGGGAATGAGCAGTTCTTC
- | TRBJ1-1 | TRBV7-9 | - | CASSSRTAQNTEAFF | TGTGCCAGCAGCTCCCGGACAGCGCAGAACACTGAAGCTTTCTTT
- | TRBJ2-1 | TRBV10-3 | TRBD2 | CAISERLAGDDEQFF | TGTGCCATCAGTGAACGACTAGCGGGAGACGATGAGCAGTTCTTC
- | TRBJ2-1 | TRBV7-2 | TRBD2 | CASSLGVAGFLEGQFF | TGTGCCAGCAGCTTAGGAGTAGCGGGATTTTTGGAGGGGCAGTTCTTC
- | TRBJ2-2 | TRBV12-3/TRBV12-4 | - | CASAFGELFF | TGTGCCAGCGCGTTCGGGGAGCTGTTTTTT
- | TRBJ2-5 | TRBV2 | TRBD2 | CASREGGALETQYF | TGTGCCAGCAGGGAGGGAGGGGCGTTGGAGACCCAGTACTTC
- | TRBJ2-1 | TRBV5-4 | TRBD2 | CASTGGSYSGNEQFF | TGTGCCAGCACGGGCGGGAGCTATTCGGGGAATGAGCAGTTCTTC
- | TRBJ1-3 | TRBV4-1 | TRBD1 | CASSQQGTGGDTIYF | TGCGCCAGCAGCCAACAAGGGACAGGGGGGGACACCATATATTTT
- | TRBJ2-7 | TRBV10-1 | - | CATDGRGGHGEQYF | TGCGCCACCGATGGTCGCGGGGGACATGGCGAGCAGTACTTC
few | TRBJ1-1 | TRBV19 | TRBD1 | CASSIHNRDRGNTEAFF | TGTGCCAGTAGTATCCATAACCGGGACAGGGGAAACACTGAAGCTTTCTTT
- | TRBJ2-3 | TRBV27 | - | CASSSGTSTDTQYF | TGTGCCAGCAGCTCCGGGACTAGCACAGATACGCAGTATTTT
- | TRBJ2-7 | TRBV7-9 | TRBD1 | CASSSRDRVPSKQYF | TGTGCCAGCAGCTCCCGGGACAGGGTTCCGAGCAAGCAGTACTTC
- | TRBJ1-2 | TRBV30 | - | CAYNTARVPNYGYTF | TGTGCCTATAACACGGCCAGGGTCCCTAACTATGGCTACACCTTC
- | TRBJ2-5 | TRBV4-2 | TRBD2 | CASSQDFGPRGSGIGETQYF | TGTGCCAGCAGCCAAGATTTCGGGCCCCGCGGGAGTGGTATCGGAGAGACCCAGTACTTC
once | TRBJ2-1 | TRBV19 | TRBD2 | CASSISPASGAEQFF | TGTGCCAGTAGTATATCCCCGGCTAGCGGAGCCGAACAGTTCTTC
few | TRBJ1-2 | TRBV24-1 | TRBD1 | CATSDWTGGGGYTF | TGTGCCACCAGTGATTGGACAGGGGGCGGTGGCTACACCTTC
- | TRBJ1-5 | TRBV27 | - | CAGATPLRNQPQHF | TGTGCTGGGGCGACGCCTCTGCGGAATCAGCCCCAGCATTTT
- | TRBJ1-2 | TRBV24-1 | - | CATSEPGRGGYTF | TGTGCCACCAGTGAGCCAGGTCGGGGTGGCTACACCTTC
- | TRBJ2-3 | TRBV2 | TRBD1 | CASGTYPGQGATQYF | TGTGCCAGCGGGACGTACCCGGGACAGGGGGCTACGCAGTATTTT
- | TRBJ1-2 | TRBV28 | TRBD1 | CASGSGLTGFLLGYTF | TGTGCCAGCGGATCCGGGTTGACAGGGTTTTTATTAGGCTACACCTTC
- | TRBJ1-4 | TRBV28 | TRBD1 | CASSPKDRAATNEKLFF | TGTGCCAGCAGCCCAAAGGACAGGGCGGCAACTAATGAAAAACTGTTTTTT
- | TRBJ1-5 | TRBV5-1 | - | CASSLEGHHNQPQHF | TGCGCCAGCAGCTTGGAGGGACACCACAATCAGCCCCAGCATTTT
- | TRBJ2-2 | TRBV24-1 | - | CATSDSAGELFF | TGTGCCACCAGTGATTCCGCCGGGGAGCTGTTTTTT
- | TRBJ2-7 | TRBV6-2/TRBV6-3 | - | CASSTVSYEQYF | TGTGCCAGCAGTACGGTCTCCTACGAGCAGTACTTC
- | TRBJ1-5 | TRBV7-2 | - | CASSLGTSGGQPQHF | TGTGCCAGCAGCTTAGGGACCTCAGGAGGTCAGCCCCAGCATTTT
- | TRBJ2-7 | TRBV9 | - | CASSPRTGGYEQYF | TGTGCCAGCAGCCCTCGCACCGGAGGATACGAGCAGTACTTC
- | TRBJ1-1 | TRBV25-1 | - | CASSEKTAGLTEAFF | TGTGCCAGCAGTGAAAAGACAGCGGGGCTCACTGAAGCTTTCTTT
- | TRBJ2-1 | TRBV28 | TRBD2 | CASSKLAGGPDEQFF | TGTGCCAGCAGTAAACTAGCGGGAGGGCCCGATGAGCAGTTCTTC
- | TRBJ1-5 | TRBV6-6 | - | CASSYSIGEPQHF | TGTGCCAGCAGTTACTCGATAGGAGAGCCCCAGCATTTT
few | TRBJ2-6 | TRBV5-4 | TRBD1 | CAGRRGPGANVLTF | TGTGCCGGACGCAGGGGGCCCGGGGCCAACGTCCTGACTTTC
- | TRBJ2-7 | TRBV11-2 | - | CASSLDVRGEQYF | TGTGCCAGCAGCTTAGATGTCCGGGGGGAGCAGTACTTC
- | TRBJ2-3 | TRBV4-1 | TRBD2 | CASSQDVTGGPRDTQYF | TGCGCCAGCAGCCAAGATGTTACGGGAGGGCCTAGAGATACGCAGTATTTT
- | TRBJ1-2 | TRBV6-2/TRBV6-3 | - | CASSFRTDGYTF | TGTGCCAGCAGTTTTAGGACAGATGGCTACACCTTC
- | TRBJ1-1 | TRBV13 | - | CASSRGSTEAFF | TGTGCCAGTAGCCGGGGTTCGACTGAAGCTTTCTTT
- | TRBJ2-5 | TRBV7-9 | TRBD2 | CASSLSLAGAWETQYF | TGTGCCAGCAGCTTAAGTCTAGCGGGAGCTTGGGAGACCCAGTACTTC